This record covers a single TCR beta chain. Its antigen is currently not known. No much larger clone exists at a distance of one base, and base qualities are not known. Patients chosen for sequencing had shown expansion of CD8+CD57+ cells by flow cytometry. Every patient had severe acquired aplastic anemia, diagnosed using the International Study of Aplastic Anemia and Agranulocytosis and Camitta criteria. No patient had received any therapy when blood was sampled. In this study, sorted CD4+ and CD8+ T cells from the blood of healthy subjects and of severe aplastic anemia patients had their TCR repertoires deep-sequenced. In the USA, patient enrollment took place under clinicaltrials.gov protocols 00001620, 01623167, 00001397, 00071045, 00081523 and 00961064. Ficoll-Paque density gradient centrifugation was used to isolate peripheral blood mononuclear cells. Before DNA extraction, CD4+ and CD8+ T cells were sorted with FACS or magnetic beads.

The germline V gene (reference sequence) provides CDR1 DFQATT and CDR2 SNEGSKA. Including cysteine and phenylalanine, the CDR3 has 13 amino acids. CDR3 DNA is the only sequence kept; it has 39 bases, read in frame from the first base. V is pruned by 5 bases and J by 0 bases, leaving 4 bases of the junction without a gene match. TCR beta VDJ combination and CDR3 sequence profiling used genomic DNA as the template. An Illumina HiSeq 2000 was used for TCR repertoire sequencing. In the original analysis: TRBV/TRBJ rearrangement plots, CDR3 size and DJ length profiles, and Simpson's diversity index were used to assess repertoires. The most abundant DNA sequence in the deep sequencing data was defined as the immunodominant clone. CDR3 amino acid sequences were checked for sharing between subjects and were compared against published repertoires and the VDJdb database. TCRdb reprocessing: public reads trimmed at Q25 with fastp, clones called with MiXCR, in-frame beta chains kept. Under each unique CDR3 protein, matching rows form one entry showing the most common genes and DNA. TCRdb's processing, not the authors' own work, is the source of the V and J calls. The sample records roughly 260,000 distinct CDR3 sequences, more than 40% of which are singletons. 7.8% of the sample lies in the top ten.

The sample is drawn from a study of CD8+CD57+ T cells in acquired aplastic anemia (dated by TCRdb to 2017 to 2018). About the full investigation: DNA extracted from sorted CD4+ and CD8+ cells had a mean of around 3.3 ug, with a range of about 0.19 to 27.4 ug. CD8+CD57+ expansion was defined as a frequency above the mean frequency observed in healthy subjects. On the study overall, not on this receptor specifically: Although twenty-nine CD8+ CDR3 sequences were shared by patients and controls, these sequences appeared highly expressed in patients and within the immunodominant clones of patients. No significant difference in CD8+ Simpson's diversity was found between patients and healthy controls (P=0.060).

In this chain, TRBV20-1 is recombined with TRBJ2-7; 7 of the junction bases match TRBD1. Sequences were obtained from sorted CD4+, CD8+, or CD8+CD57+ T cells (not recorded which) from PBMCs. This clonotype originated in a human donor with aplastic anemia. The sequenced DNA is TGCAGTGCTGCAGGGGGTCTCTCCTACGAGCAGTACTTC. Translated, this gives CSAAGGLSYEQYF.